The 22 T cell receptor beta chains listed next were all sequenced from one sample in a study of blood T cell repertoires in COVID-19. Only in-frame clones appear in the TCRdb table, and some are missing; sequencing was by immunoSEQ multiplex PCR. The table shows more than 95,000 clones, with about 85% occurring only once. Sequencing input: peripheral blood. These receptors were taken from an elderly man with active or convalescent COVID-19.

V is TRBV4-1 and J is TRBJ2-2, with 10 bases lining up with TRBD2. CDR1 and CDR2 (germline): MGHRA, YSYEKL. This CDR3 has 19 amino acids. J lost 0 bases, V lost 4 bases, and 11 bases had no gene match. This CDR3 reads CASSLPTGTSAPNTGELFF. CDR3 DNA sequence: TGCGCCAGCAGCCTACCTACCGGGACTAGCGCCCCGAACACCGGGGAGCTGTTTTTT.

This chain links TRBV9 with TRBJ1-2; 10 bases match TRBD1. V lost 1 base and J lost 7; bases outside the gene matches: 7. This CDR3 comprises 15 residues. In germline, CDR1 is SGDLS, CDR2 YYNGEE. The CDR3 protein is CASSVSGTGAIGYTF. The DNA of the CDR3 is TGTGCCAGCAGCGTATCAGGGACAGGGGCGATTGGCTACACCTTC. The whole variable domain, remainder taken from reference TRBV9 and TRBJ1-2, is DSGVTQTPKHLITATGQRVTLRCSPRSGDLSVYWYQQSLDQGLQFLIQYYNGEERAKGNILERFSAQQFPDLHSELNLSSLELGDSALYFCASSVSGTGAIGYTFGSGTRLTVV.

In its sample, this clone was seen a few times. The chain is built from TRBV18 and TRBJ2-3; 10 nucleotides line up with TRBD2. Germline values: CDR1 KGHSH, CDR2 LQKENI. With V trimmed by 3 bases and J by 5 bases, 5 bases remained unmatched. The CDR3 is 15 amino acids. Here the CDR3 reads CASSPGGLAVDTQYF. CDR3 coding DNA: TGTGCCAGCTCACCCGGAGGACTAGCGGTAGATACGCAGTATTTT.

V gene TRBV18 combines with J gene TRBJ2-1; TRBD1 is a possible D gene (6 bases). The CDR3 has 13 residues. From germline, CDR1 is KGHSH and CDR2 LQKENI. V lost 3 bases and J lost 7, with 10 bases in between. DNA of the CDR3: TGTGCCAGCTCACCGCAGGGGTTTAATGAGCAGTTCTTC. Residues: CASSPQGFNEQFF. Filled out from reference TRBV18 and TRBJ2-1, the complete variable domain reads NAGVMQNPRHLVRRRGQEARLRCSPMKGHSHVYWYRQLPEEGLKFMVYLQKENIIDESGMPKERFSAEFPKEGPSILRIQQVVRGDSAAYFCASSPQGFNEQFFGPGTRLTVL.

The chain links TRBV12-5 to TRBJ1-6, with 7 bases matching TRBD1. V shed 6 bases, J shed 7 bases, and the junction held 6 bases outside the gene matches. There are 14 residues in the CDR3. Germline-derived CDR1 and CDR2 are LGHNT and FRNRAP. For the CDR3, the DNA is TGTGCTAGTGGCTTGACAGGGAAGAATTCACCCCTCCACTTT. This codes for CASGLTGKNSPLHF.

The J gene is TRBJ1-1, the V gene TRBV24-1; no clear D. The length of the CDR3 is 13 residues. V was pared by 2 bases and J by 3 bases, with 6 bases between. From germline, CDR1 is KGHDR and CDR2 SFDVKD. CDR3 protein: CATSDSGYTEAFF. The DNA for the CDR3 is TGTGCCACCAGTGATTCGGGATACACTGAAGCTTTCTTT.

For the CDR3, the DNA is TGTGCCAGCAGCGACAGGGCGGGGGGCACCATATATTTT. Its translation: CASSDRAGGTIYF. The chain links TRBV7-9 to TRBJ1-3; the match to TRBD1 covers 7 bases. Germline V gives CDR1 SEHNR, CDR2 FQNEAQ (reference sequence). V gave up 5 bases and J gave up 9 bases; unmatched junction bases: 7. CDR3 size: 13 residues.

This clone was recorded only once. For the CDR3, the DNA is TGCGCCAGCAGCCCCCCGACAGCGAACACTGAAGCTTTCTTT. Encoded protein: CASSPPTANTEAFF. This sequence joins TRBV5-1 and TRBJ1-1; maybe TRBD1 (5 bases). The germline V gene has CDR1 SGHRS and CDR2 YFSETQ. V was clipped by 4 bases and J by 1 base, with 11 bases between them. The CDR3 covers 14 residues.

J is TRBJ2-2 and V is TRBV18; D uncertain. The CDR3 runs 14 residues. Trimming left V 3 bases short and J 3 bases short, with 8 bases between. The germline CDR1 and CDR2 sequences are KGHSH and LQKENI. The CDR3 bases are TGTGCCAGCTCACCGTCCCGTGACACCGGGGAGCTGTTTTTT. This sequence encodes CASSPSRDTGELFF.

V gene TRBV7-2 combines with J gene TRBJ2-7; 8 nucleotides line up with TRBD1. This CDR3 region has 14 residues. V gave up 1 base and J gave up 2 bases; unmatched junction bases: 1. The germline gives CDR1 SGHTA, CDR2 FQGNSA. The CDR3 nucleotides read TGTGCCAGCAGCTTAGAGGACAGGGCCTACGAGCAGTACTTC. Translating gives CASSLEDRAYEQYF.

J is TRBJ2-3 and V is TRBV6-4, with a possible D match to TRBD2 (7 bases). The CDR3 covers 16 residues. Germline V gives CDR1 MRHNA, CDR2 SNTAGT. V dropped 6 bases and J dropped 8 bases, with 24 bases sitting between them. The CDR3: CASRPERGGRFGTQYF. CDR3 sequence (DNA): TGTGCCAGCAGGCCGGAGAGGGGGGGCCGATTTGGTACGCAGTATTTT.

This rearrangement joins TRBV18 to TRBJ2-1, with 10 bases fitting TRBD2. Germline trimming cut 3 bases from V and 6 bases from J; bases unmatched to any gene: 5. Germline V gene lookup returns CDR1 KGHSH and CDR2 LQKENI. There are 15 residues in the CDR3. In DNA form, the CDR3 reads TGTGCCAGCTCACCCCTAGCGGGAGTGGGCAATGAGCAGTTCTTC. Translating gives CASSPLAGVGNEQFF.

This clone was observed once. The J gene is TRBJ1-1, the V gene TRBV7-9; TRBD1 matches 9 bases. The germline V gene encodes CDR1 SEHNR and CDR2 FQNEAQ (reference sequence). The CDR3 spans 15 residues. Trimming removed 5 bases from V and 5 bases from J; junction bases left unmatched: 9. CDR3 region: CASSPTDRGRTEAFF. The CDR3, as DNA: TGTGCCAGCAGCCCCACGGACAGGGGTCGTACTGAAGCTTTCTTT. The full variable domain, its missing parts supplied by reference TRBV7-9 and TRBJ1-1, is DTGVSQNPRHKITKRGQNVTFRCDPISEHNRLYWYRQTLGQGPEFLTYFQNEAQLEKSRLLSDRFSAERPKGSFSTLEIQRTEQGDSAMYLCASSPTDRGRTEAFFGQGTRLTVV.

The rearrangement links TRBV6-5 to TRBJ2-7, with a possible D match to TRBD2 (5 bases). This CDR3 is 14 amino acids long. V shed 8 bases and J shed 2 bases, with 16 bases lying between them. The germline V gene has CDR1 MNHEY and CDR2 SVGAGI. CDR3 coding DNA: TGTGCCAGCTCCCGGGATCCCATAGCCTACGAGCAGTACTTC. Its protein product is CASSRDPIAYEQYF.

The CDR3 reads CASSLNTGGADTQYF. CDR3 nucleotides: TGTGCCAGCAGCTTAAATACGGGAGGGGCAGATACGCAGTATTTT. This sequence joins TRBV7-3 and TRBJ2-3, with 8 bases identical to TRBD2. Looked up from germline, CDR1 is SGHTA and CDR2 is FQGTGA. The ends lost 1 base at V and 4 bases at J; junction bases unmatched: 4. CDR3 size: 15 residues.

J is TRBJ2-7 and V is TRBV28; D uncertain. Trimming pared 2 bases from V and 8 bases from J, leaving 16 bases between. CDR3 size: 14 residues. Germline-derived CDR1 and CDR2 are MDHEN and SYDVKM. CDR3 in amino acids: CASSLGQAAGKQYF. In DNA, the CDR3 is TGTGCCAGCAGTTTAGGTCAGGCTGCTGGCAAGCAGTACTTC.

The V gene is TRBV3-1 (or the pseudogene TRBV3-2), the J gene TRBJ2-5, with a weak D call TRBD2 (7 bases). The V end lost 11 bases, the J end lost 3 bases, and 22 bases lay between the germline ends. Looked up from germline, CDR1 is LGHDT and CDR2 is YNNKEL (reference sequence). The CDR3 length is 15 residues. In DNA form, the CDR3 reads TGTGCCTCTCAGCCAATGAGGGGGGGGAAAGAGACCCAGTACTTC. Its translation: CASQPMRGGKETQYF.

The gene calls are TRBV20-1 and TRBJ2-5; D gene uncertain. CDR3 length: 12 residues. With 3 bases removed from V and 1 base from J, the gap between germline ends came to 6 bases. The germline V gene encodes CDR1 DFQATT and CDR2 SNEGSKA (reference sequence). CDR3 protein: CSASLSQETQYF. The CDR3 DNA reads as TGCAGTGCTAGTCTGTCCCAAGAGACCCAGTACTTC.

This clone was counted a few times. This chain joins TRBV18 and TRBJ1-1, with D possibly matching TRBD1 (6 bases). The V gene's germline CDR1 is KGHSH and CDR2 LQKENI. V was trimmed by 3 bases and J by 11 bases, leaving 16 bases between them. The length of the CDR3 is 13 residues. CDR3 DNA: TGTGCCAGCTCACCCGAGGGGGATTTGGGCGCTTTCTTT. Residues: CASSPEGDLGAFF.

V usage is TRBV3-1 (or the pseudogene TRBV3-2) and J usage is TRBJ1-2, with D uncertain. V gave up 1 base and J gave up 7 bases, with 10 bases separating them. The germline CDR1 and CDR2 sequences are LGHDT and YNNKEL (reference sequence). The CDR3 totals 13 residues. This CDR3 is CASSQGRGGGYTF. The CDR3 DNA follows: TGTGCCAGCAGCCAAGGCAGAGGTGGTGGCTACACCTTC.

This clone was recorded once. The chain links TRBV5-6 to TRBJ2-7; 8 nucleotides agree with TRBD1. The junction had 15 bases not matched to a gene; V was cut back by 2 bases and J by 5 bases. Germline V gene sequence: CDR1 SGHDT, CDR2 YYEEEE. The CDR3 spans 17 residues. The CDR3, as DNA: TGTGCCAGCAGCTTCTTACAGGACAGGGTAGTTCCCCACGAGCAGTACTTC. Translation gives CASSFLQDRVVPHEQYF.

The CDR3 loop reads CASSVGLRQGSNSPLHF. The CDR3 DNA reads TGTGCCAGCAGCGTAGGCCTAAGGCAGGGTAGCAATTCACCCCTCCACTTT. This rearrangement joins TRBV9 to TRBJ1-6; a possible D gene is TRBD1 (5 bases). Trimming left V 0 bases short and J 7 bases short, with 17 bases between. The V gene's germline CDR1 is SGDLS and CDR2 YYNGEE. The CDR3 is 17 amino acids.